This TCR beta chain was observed in a study of T cell responses to AZD1222 COVID-19 vaccine. General study findings and limits: Only a handful of AZD1222 recipients, six or seven in all, had baseline seropositivity. Across spike, vaccine-associated CD4 TCRs were found, dominant at 160-218 and 743-854. Clonal diversity may have been underestimated, and the donors were mostly white British, with more females than males.

This table comes from immunoSEQ multiplex PCR, and its TCRdb copy is limited to in-frame clones, with some not included. The data contain over 60,000 clones, about four fifths of them singletons. In regard to this clone: What it binds is unknown.

The V and J ends lost 1 base and 10 bases respectively, with 7 bases between them. This CDR3 region has 12 residues. This receptor was obtained from an adult who received the AZD1222 COVID-19 vaccine. The V call is TRBV12-3 or TRBV12-4, the J call TRBJ2-2; D gene ambiguous. This sample comprised peripheral blood, obtained 28 days after the second AZD1222 dose. CDR3 nucleotides: TGTGCCAGCAGTTTAGTCGTCGTGGAGCTGTTTTTT. Its translation: CASSLVVVELFF.